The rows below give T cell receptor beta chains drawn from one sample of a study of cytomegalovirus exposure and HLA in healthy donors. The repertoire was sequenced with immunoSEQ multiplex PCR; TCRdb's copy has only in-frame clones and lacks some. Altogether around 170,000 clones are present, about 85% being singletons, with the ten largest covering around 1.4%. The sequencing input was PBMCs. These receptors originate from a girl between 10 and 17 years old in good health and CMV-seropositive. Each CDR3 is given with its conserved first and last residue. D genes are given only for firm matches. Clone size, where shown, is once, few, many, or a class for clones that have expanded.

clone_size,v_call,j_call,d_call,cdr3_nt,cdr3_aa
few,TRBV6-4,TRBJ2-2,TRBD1,TGTGCCAGCAGCCTGAGGGGGCTAGACACCGGGGAGCTGTTTTTT,CASSLRGLDTGELFF
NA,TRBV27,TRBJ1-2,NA,TGTGCCAGCAGTTTTGGGCCCCCCCTAAAACCTGGCTACACCTTC,CASSFGPPLKPGYTF
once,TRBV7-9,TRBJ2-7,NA,TGTGCCAGCAGCGACAGAGAAAATTACGAGCAGTACTTC,CASSDRENYEQYF
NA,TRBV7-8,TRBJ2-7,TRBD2,TGTGCCAGCAGCGAGGACGGGGGGTTCTACGAGCAGTACTTC,CASSEDGGFYEQYF
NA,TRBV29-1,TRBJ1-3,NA,TGCAGCGTTGGGGACTCTCCCTCTGGAAACACCATATATTTT,CSVGDSPSGNTIYF
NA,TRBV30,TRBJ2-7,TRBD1,TGTGCCTGGAGGGGACAGGCCTATTACGAGCAGTACTTC,CAWRGQAYYEQYF
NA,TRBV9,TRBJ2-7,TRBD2,TGTGCCAGCAGCGTAGCGGGAGGGGGTTACGAGCAGTACTTC,CASSVAGGGYEQYF
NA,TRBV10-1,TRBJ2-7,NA,TGCGCCAGCAGAGCAGGGGTCGACTACGAGCAGTACTTC,CASRAGVDYEQYF
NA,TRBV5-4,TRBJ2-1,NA,TGTGCCAGCAGTCCGGATCCGGGGAGTATTGAGCAGTTCTTC,CASSPDPGSIEQFF
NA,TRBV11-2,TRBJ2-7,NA,TGTGCCAGCAGCGGTTTAAGGACACTTCTTTACGAGCAGTACTTC,CASSGLRTLLYEQYF
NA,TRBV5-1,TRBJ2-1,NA,TGCGCCAGCAGCTTCGGGAGCCCCGATGAGCAGTTCTTC,CASSFGSPDEQFF
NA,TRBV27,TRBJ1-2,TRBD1,TGTGCCAGCAGTTTTAACGGGGGACAGGGGGATGATGGCTACACCTTC,CASSFNGGQGDDGYTF
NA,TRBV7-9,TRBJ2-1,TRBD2,TGTGCCAGCAGCTTAGGGACTAGCGGGAGAAATGAGCAGTTCTTC,CASSLGTSGRNEQFF
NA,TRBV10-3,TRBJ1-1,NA,TGTGCCATCAGTGGGACATCGAACACTGAAGCTTTCTTT,CAISGTSNTEAFF